This T cell receptor (beta chain) is drawn from a study of cytomegalovirus exposure and HLA in healthy donors. Broader study findings: Association of a missense DCLRE1C variant with TCR beta V- and J-gene trimming was reported in a later analysis. Most of the CMV-associated TCR beta chains (in a later analysis) appeared to be HLA-restricted. When presence/absence was analysed, sequencing depth was taken to be roughly uniform across donors.

A multiplex PCR was run with 60 Vbeta primers and 13 Jbeta primers. Assay: immunoSEQ multiplex PCR; the TCRdb copy retains only in-frame clones and omits some. The table lists under 50,000 clones, about 85% of them singletons. As to this clone: Antigen: not known.

Deletions cut 5 bases from V and 4 bases from J, with 11 bases between. The CDR3 spans 13 residues. Looked up from germline, CDR1 is MDHEN and CDR2 is SYDVKM. The receptor was derived from a woman aged 40 to 50 in good health and CMV-seropositive. The source material was PBMCs. V gene TRBV28 combines with J gene TRBJ1-2; D may be TRBD1 (6 bases). CDR3 bases: TGTGCCAGCAGTGTCAGGGGAAGCTATGGCTACACCTTC. Protein: CASSVRGSYGYTF.